Listed here are 20 T cell receptor beta chains from one sample, sequenced in a study of T cells of healthy individuals. TCRdb recomputed calls from the 5' RACE reads with MiXCR, one row per CDR3 protein. The repertoire consists of about 96,000 distinct CDR3 sequences, with approximately 15% occurring once and the leading ten covering approximately 6%. The source of these receptors is a human donor in good health.

This clonotype was counted a few times. The chain carries TRBV28 and TRBJ1-2; weak D call: TRBD1 (5 bases). This CDR3 spans 15 amino acids. Germline V lookup: CDR1 MDHEN, CDR2 SYDVKM. V gave up 5 bases and J gave up 5 bases, with 18 bases separating them. In nucleotides, the CDR3 is TGTGCCAGCAGTACAACCGGGACGGCTACATATGGCTACACCTTC. Amino acids: CASSTTGTATYGYTF.

This clonotype turned up a few times. The chain has TRBV7-8 and TRBJ1-5, with a weak D call TRBD1 (5 bases). With 7 bases removed from V and 6 bases from J, the gap between germline ends came to 16 bases. This CDR3 is 14 amino acids long. In germline, CDR1 is SGHVS, CDR2 FQNEAQ. CDR3 bases: TGTGCCAGCAACACGGGGGGGGTTGGTCAGCCCCAGCATTTT. It translates to CASNTGGVGQPQHF.

This clonotype came up many times. The chain has TRBV20-1 and TRBJ1-2, with D possibly TRBD1 on 6 matching bases. This CDR3 region has 12 residues. The germline V gene has CDR1 DFQATT and CDR2 SNEGSKA (reference sequence). Trimming cost V 6 bases and J 6 bases, with 14 bases left between them. In DNA form, the CDR3 reads TGCAGTGCCAGGCAGGGGATCGATGGCTACACCTTC. Amino acids: CSARQGIDGYTF.

The CDR3 region is CASSLFGTGGSYEQYF. For the CDR3, the DNA is TGTGCCAGCAGCTTGTTTGGGACAGGGGGATCCTACGAGCAGTACTTC. This chain connects TRBV5-8 to TRBJ2-7, with TRBD1 matching over 11 bases. Germline V CDR1 and CDR2: SGHTS, YDEGEE. The junction had 4 bases not matched to a gene; V was cut back by 1 base and J by 1 base. CDR3 length: 16 amino acids.

This clonotype was seen once. The chain employs TRBV24-1 and TRBJ2-3; 8 nucleotides align to TRBD1. CDR3 length: 18 amino acids. CDR1 is KGHDR and CDR2 is SFDVKD in the germline V gene. V lost 4 bases to trimming and J lost 2 bases; unmatched junction nucleotides: 13. CDR3 coding DNA: TGTGCCACCAGTGACCGCCGGCTGGACAGGGTAAACACAGATACGCAGTATTTT. Amino acids: CATSDRRLDRVNTDTQYF.

The DNA of the CDR3 is TGTGCCAGCAGCCGACAAAATGAGCAGTTCTTC. Residues: CASSRQNEQFF. This chain connects TRBV7-2 to TRBJ2-1; D is unresolved. The CDR3 spans 11 residues. V was pared by 5 bases and J by 7 bases, with 6 bases between. Germline values: CDR1 SGHTA, CDR2 FQGNSA.

V and J are TRBV5-1 and TRBJ2-3, with 9 bases aligning to TRBD2. The CDR3 loop spans 16 amino acids. Trimming removed 5 bases from V and 2 bases from J; junction bases left unmatched: 9. Germline V CDR1 and CDR2: SGHRS, YFSETQ. The CDR3 DNA reads TGCGCCAGCAGATTTCTAGCGGGGTTCTTCACAGATACGCAGTATTTT. This translates into CASRFLAGFFTDTQYF.

This clonotype was seen repeatedly, ten times or more. This chain uses TRBV7-2 with TRBJ2-1, with D maybe TRBD2 (6 bases). CDR1 SGHTA and CDR2 FQGNSA come from the germline V gene. This CDR3 region has 17 residues. V lost 0 bases, J lost 0 bases, and 12 bases lay in between. The CDR3 sequence is CASSLAFSGTSYNEQFF. CDR3 in DNA: TGTGCCAGCAGCTTAGCGTTTAGCGGAACCTCCTACAATGAGCAGTTCTTC.

The chain has TRBV18 and TRBJ1-2, with D perhaps TRBD1 (5 bases). This CDR3 contains 12 residues. CDR1 is KGHSH, CDR2 LQKENI, per germline. V dropped 5 bases and J dropped 6 bases, with 10 bases sitting between them. CDR3 nucleotide sequence: TGTGCCAGCTCAAAGACAGAAAATGGCTACACCTTC. This gives the protein CASSKTENGYTF.

The chain has TRBV11-3 and TRBJ2-1; 7 nucleotides align to TRBD2. CDR3 length: 14 residues. The trim removed 5 bases at V and 1 base at J, leaving 2 bases unmatched. Per the germline V gene, CDR1 is SGHNT and CDR2 is YENEEA. CDR3 DNA sequence: TGTGCCAGCAGCCGCGGGAGTTCCTACAATGAGCAGTTCTTC. Translation: CASSRGSSYNEQFF.

At least ten counts were recorded for this clonotype. The chain recombines TRBV27 with TRBJ1-5; no clear D gene. The CDR3 extends over 14 amino acids. V lost 3 bases, J lost 1 base, and 7 bases lay in between. From germline, CDR1 is MNHEY and CDR2 SMNVEV (reference sequence). In DNA, the CDR3 is TGTGCCAGCAGTTTTGCCAGCAGCAATCAGCCCCAGCATTTT. This codes for CASSFASSNQPQHF.

As DNA, the CDR3 is TGTGCCAGCAGTCTCGGGACAGCCTTCTACGAGCAGTACTTC. It translates to CASSLGTAFYEQYF. This chain joins TRBV27 and TRBJ2-7, with 7 nucleotides matching TRBD1. Losses at the gene ends were 5 bases for V and 3 bases for J; bases not matched to a gene: 7. The CDR3 is made up of 14 amino acids. Germline V CDR1 and CDR2: MNHEY, SMNVEV (reference sequence).

This clonotype was seen ten or more times. The CDR3 DNA reads TGTGCCAGCGGACTTAACGGGGGGATGCTGAACGAGCAGTACTTC. Translating it yields CASGLNGGMLNEQYF. The V call is TRBV7-2, the J call TRBJ2-7, with 7 bases fitting TRBD2. Germline CDR1 is SGHTA and CDR2 is FQGNSA. Trimming took 8 bases from V and 5 from J; bases not matched to a gene: 15. This CDR3 spans 15 amino acids.

Only a few counts were recorded for this clonotype. The chain employs TRBV15 and TRBJ2-1; D possibly corresponds to TRBD1 (6 bases). The length of the CDR3 is 19 residues. V was trimmed by 4 bases and J by 3 bases, leaving 25 bases between them. The germline V gene has CDR1 LNHNV and CDR2 YYDKDF (reference sequence). The CDR3 DNA sequence: TGTGCCACCAGCAACACACGGGATGGGTCGGGACACCTCTACAATGAGCAGTTCTTC. Translation: CATSNTRDGSGHLYNEQFF.

This chain connects TRBV29-1 to TRBJ2-3; D gene unclear. Looked up from germline, CDR1 is SQVTM and CDR2 is ANQGSEA. This CDR3 comprises 13 residues. The V gene lost 1 base and the J gene lost 2 bases, with 7 bases spanning the gap. CDR3 sequence reads: CSVEGHDTDTQYF. The CDR3 bases are TGCAGCGTTGAAGGGCACGACACAGATACGCAGTATTTT.

This clonotype has a count of ten or more. This chain uses TRBV20-1 with TRBJ1-5; D gene unclear. Germline V gene lookup returns CDR1 DFQATT and CDR2 SNEGSKA (reference sequence). This CDR3 has 16 residues. V lost 1 base to trimming and J lost 1 base, with 14 bases between them. The CDR3: CSARVFELMSNQPQHF. CDR3 nucleotide sequence: TGCAGTGCTAGAGTTTTCGAGCTGATGAGCAATCAGCCCCAGCATTTT.

The chain joins TRBV4-2 to TRBJ1-2, with D uncertain. V lost 1 base and J 6 bases, leaving 12 bases between the germline ends. The CDR3 consists of 14 residues. Germline V CDR1 and CDR2: LGHNA, YNFKEQ. The CDR3 reads CASSQVWSLDGYTF. CDR3 DNA sequence: TGTGCCAGCAGCCAAGTCTGGTCTCTGGATGGCTACACCTTC.

The sample holds many counts of this clonotype. The gene calls are TRBV29-1 and TRBJ2-5; 7 nucleotides match TRBD1. CDR1 and CDR2 from the germline V gene are SQVTM and ANQGSEA. The CDR3 runs 11 residues. With 4 bases clipped from V and 5 bases from J, the junction kept 1 base outside the gene matches. This CDR3 is CSVARGETQYF. CDR3 DNA sequence: TGCAGCGTTGCCAGGGGGGAGACCCAGTACTTC.

This clonotype was counted only a few times. The chain is built from TRBV7-9 and TRBJ2-3; tentative D call: TRBD2 (5 bases). The germline gives CDR1 SEHNR, CDR2 FQNEAQ (reference sequence). Between the trimmed V and J ends, which lost 8 bases and 8 bases, there was a span of 8 bases. The CDR3 is made up of 10 amino acids. The CDR3: CASAAGTQYF. CDR3 sequence (DNA): TGTGCCAGCGCCGCGGGTACGCAGTATTTT.

This clonotype was counted a few times. J is TRBJ1-1 and V is TRBV6-1, with 7 positions matching TRBD1. The CDR3 loop spans 15 amino acids. In germline, CDR1 is MNHNS, CDR2 SASEGT. J was trimmed by 0 bases and V by 7 bases; bases with no gene match: 8. CDR3 loop: CASTKAGTVNTEAFF. The CDR3 DNA reads TGTGCCAGCACCAAAGCAGGGACAGTGAACACTGAAGCTTTCTTT.